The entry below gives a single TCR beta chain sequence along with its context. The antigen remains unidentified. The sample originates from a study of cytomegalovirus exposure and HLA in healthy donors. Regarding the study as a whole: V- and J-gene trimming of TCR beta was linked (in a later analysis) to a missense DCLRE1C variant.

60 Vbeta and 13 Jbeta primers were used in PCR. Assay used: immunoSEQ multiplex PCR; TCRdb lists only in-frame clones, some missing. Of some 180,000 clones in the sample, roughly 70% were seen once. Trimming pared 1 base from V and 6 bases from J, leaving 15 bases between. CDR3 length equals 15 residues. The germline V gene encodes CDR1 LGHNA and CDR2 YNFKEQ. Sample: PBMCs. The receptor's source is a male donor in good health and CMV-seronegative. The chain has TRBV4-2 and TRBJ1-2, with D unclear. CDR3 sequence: CASSQVAGLDDGYTF. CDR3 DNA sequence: TGTGCCAGCAGCCAAGTTGCAGGCCTCGACGATGGCTACACCTTC.